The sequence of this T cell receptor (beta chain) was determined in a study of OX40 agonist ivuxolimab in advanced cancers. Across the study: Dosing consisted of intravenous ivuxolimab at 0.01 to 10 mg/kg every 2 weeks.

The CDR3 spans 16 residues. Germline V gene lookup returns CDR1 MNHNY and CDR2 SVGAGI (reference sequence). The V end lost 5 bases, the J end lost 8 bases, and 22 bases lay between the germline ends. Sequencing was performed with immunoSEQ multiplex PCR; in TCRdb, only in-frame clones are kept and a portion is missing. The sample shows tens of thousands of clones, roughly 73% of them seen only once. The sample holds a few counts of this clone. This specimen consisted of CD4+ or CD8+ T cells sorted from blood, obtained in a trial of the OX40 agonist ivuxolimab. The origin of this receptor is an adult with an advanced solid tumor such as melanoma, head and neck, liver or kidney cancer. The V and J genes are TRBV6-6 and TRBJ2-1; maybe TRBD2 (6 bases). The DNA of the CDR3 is TGTGCCAGCAGTCCCGCGGGGCAGGGATCGGGGGATGAGCAGTTCTTC. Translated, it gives CASSPAGQGSGDEQFF.